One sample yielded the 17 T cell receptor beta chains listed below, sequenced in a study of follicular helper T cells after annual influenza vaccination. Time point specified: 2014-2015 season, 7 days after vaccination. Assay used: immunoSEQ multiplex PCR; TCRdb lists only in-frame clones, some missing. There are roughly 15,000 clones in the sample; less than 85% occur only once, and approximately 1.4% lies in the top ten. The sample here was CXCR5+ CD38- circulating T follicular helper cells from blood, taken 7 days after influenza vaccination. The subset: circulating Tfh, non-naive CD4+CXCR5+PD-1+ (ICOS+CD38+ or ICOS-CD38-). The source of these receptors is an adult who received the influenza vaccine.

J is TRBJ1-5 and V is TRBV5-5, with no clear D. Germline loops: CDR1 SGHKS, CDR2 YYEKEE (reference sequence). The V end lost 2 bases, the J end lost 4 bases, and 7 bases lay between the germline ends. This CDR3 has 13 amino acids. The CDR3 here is CASSLSENQPQHF. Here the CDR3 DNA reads TGTGCCAGCAGCTTATCGGAGAATCAGCCCCAGCATTTT.

Here the CDR3 DNA reads TGTGCCAGTAGTATTTGGGGACAGGGGTTCACTGAAGCTTTCTTT. Translation gives CASSIWGQGFTEAFF. The chain combines TRBV19 with TRBJ1-1; 10 bases are shared with TRBD1. The CDR3 is 15 amino acids. From germline, CDR1 is LNHDA and CDR2 SQIVND (reference sequence). V gave up 3 bases and J gave up 4 bases; unmatched junction bases: 5.

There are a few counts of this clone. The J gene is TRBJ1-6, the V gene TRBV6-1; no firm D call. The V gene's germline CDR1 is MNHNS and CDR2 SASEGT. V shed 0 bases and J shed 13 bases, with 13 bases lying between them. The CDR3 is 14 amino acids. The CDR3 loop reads CASSEARQPSPLHF. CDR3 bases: TGTGCCAGCAGTGAAGCGAGGCAGCCTAGTCCCCTCCACTTT.

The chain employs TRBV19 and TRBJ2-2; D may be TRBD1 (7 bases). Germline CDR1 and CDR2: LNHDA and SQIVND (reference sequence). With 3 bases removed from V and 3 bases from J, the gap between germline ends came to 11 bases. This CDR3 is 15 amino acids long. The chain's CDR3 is CASSIGRGDTGELFF. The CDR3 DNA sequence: TGTGCCAGTAGTATTGGCAGGGGGGACACCGGGGAGCTGTTTTTT.

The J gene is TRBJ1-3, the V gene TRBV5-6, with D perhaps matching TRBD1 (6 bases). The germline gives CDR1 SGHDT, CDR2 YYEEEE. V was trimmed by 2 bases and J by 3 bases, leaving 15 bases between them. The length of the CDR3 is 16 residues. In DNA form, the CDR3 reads TGTGCCAGCAGCTTAGTCGCGGGGGGCCGTGGAAACACCATATATTTT. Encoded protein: CASSLVAGGRGNTIYF.

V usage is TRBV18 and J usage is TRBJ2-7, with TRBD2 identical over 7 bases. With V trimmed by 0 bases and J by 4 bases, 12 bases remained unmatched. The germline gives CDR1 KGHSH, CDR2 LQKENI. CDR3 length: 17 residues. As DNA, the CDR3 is TGTGCCAGCTCACCACCGAGTCGTCAGCGGGGAAGTTACGAGCAGTACTTC. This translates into CASSPPSRQRGSYEQYF.

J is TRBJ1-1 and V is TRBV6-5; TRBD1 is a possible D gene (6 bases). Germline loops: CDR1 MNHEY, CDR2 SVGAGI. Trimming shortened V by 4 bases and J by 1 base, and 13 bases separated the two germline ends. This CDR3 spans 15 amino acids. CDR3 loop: CASSFPGHPNTEAFF. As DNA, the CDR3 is TGTGCCAGCAGTTTCCCGGGACACCCGAACACTGAAGCTTTCTTT.

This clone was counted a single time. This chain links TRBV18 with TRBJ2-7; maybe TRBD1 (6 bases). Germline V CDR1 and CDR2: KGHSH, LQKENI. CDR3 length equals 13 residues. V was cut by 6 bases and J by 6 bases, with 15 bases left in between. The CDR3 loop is CASSTGAGSEQYF. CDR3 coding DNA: TGTGCCAGCTCGACAGGTGCAGGGAGCGAGCAGTACTTC.

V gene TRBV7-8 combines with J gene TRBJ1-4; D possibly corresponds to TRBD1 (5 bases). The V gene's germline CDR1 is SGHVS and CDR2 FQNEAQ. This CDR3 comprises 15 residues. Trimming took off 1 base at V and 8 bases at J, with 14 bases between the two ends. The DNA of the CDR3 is TGTGCCAGCAGCTTAGGCAGCGGGGCGGAGGAAAAACTGTTTTTT. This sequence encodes CASSLGSGAEEKLFF.

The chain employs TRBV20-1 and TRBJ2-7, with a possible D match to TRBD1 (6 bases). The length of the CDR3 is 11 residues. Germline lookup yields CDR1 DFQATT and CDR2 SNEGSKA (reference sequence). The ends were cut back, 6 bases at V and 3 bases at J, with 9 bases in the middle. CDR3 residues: CSATTGYEQYF. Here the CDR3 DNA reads TGCAGTGCAACGACAGGCTACGAGCAGTACTTC.

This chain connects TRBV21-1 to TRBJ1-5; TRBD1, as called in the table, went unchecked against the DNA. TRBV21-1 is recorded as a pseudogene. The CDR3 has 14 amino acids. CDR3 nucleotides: TGTGCCACCGGGACAGGAACCAACAGGTGGCCCCAGCATTTT. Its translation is CATGTGTNRWPQHF.

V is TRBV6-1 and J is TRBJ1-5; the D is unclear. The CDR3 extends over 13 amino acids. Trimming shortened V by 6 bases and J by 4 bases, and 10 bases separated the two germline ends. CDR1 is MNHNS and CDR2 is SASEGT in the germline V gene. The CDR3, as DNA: TGTGCCAGCAGGGAAACATTAAATCAGCCCCAGCATTTT. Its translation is CASRETLNQPQHF.

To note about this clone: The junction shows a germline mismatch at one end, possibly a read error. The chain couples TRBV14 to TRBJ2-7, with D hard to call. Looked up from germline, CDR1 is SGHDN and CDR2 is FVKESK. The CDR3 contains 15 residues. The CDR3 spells CAGSQALGASYEQYF. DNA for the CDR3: TGTGCCGGCAGCCAAGCGCTGGGCGCGAGCTACGAGCAGTACTTC.

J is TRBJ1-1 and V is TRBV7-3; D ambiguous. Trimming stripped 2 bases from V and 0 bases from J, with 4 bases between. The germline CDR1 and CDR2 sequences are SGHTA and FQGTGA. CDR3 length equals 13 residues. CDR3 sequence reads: CASSLFMNTEAFF. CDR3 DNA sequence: TGTGCCAGCAGCTTATTTATGAACACTGAAGCTTTCTTT.

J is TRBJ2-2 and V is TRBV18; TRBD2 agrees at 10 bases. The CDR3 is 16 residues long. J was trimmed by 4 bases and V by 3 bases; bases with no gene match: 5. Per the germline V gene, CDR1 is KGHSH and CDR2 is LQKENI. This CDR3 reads CASSPSSGGLTGELFF. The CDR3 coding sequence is TGTGCCAGCTCACCTTCTAGCGGGGGCCTCACCGGGGAGCTGTTTTTT.

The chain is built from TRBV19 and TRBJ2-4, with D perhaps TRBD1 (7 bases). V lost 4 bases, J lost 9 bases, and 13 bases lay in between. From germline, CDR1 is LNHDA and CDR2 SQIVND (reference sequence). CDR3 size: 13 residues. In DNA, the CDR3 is TGTGCCAGTAGTAACCCAGGGGGAGGCATTCAGTACTTC. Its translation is CASSNPGGGIQYF.

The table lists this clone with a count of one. The DNA of the CDR3 is TGTGCCAGTACCCAAGACAGGGGCAACACCGGGGAGCTGTTTTTT. Its translation: CASTQDRGNTGELFF. V and J are TRBV19 and TRBJ2-2; TRBD1 matches at 8 bases. From germline, CDR1 is LNHDA and CDR2 SQIVND (reference sequence). The CDR3 covers 15 residues. V dropped 7 bases and J dropped 2; count of bases not matched to a gene: 6.